This entry concerns a single TCR beta chain. Its specificity is not known. Trimming pared 0 bases from V and 0 bases from J, leaving 6 bases between. There are 15 residues in the CDR3. CDR1 and CDR2 from the germline V gene are SGHKS and YYEKEE (reference sequence). The table came from immunoSEQ multiplex PCR; TCRdb's copy has only in-frame clones and leaves some out. The data show tens of thousands of clones, approximately 83% seen once. The source of the sample is a study of T cells in localized non-small cell lung cancer. Study-level results: Researchers found a median approximately 60 of the top 100 tumor clones in adjacent lung.

This TCR came from a female donor at least 60 years old with stage II squamous cell lung carcinoma. Sequencing was performed on peripheral blood, taken before any cancer treatment. The chain uses TRBV5-5 and TRBJ2-2; no reliable D call. CDR3 sequence reads: CASSLAVANTGELFF. The CDR3 coding sequence is TGTGCCAGCAGCTTGGCGGTAGCGAACACCGGGGAGCTGTTTTTT.